Below are 18 T cell receptor beta chains sequenced from a single sample in a study of vaccination and CD4 T cells after COVID-19. These TCRs are of unknown antigen specificity. Treatment specified: approximately 11-day PBMC culture with coronavirus spike peptide pools or control peptides (ViraFEST assay). With the Oncomine TCR Beta short-read assay, DNA from cultured CD4+ T cells was sequenced. MiXCR, applied by TCRdb to the PCR reads, yields one record per CDR3 protein. The repertoire has about 15,000 distinct CDR3 sequences, roughly 50% of them found once; the top ten carry 14% to 15%. The source material was CD4+ T cells from blood, cultured in vitro. The receptor source for this set is a human donor who had recovered from COVID-19.

This clonotype was counted a few times. V gene TRBV20-1 combines with J gene TRBJ1-1; D is ambiguous. CDR1 is DFQATT, CDR2 SNEGSKA, per germline (reference sequence). This CDR3 comprises 14 residues. V lost 1 base, J lost 0 bases, and 9 bases lay in between. The CDR3 loop is CSARAGSLNTEAFF. DNA of the CDR3: TGCAGTGCTAGAGCGGGCAGTCTGAACACTGAAGCTTTCTTT.

J is TRBJ2-2 and V is TRBV2, with TRBD2 as a possible D gene (6 bases). The CDR3 runs to 13 residues. Germline lookup yields CDR1 SNHLY and CDR2 FYNNEI. Trimming left V 8 bases short and J 5 bases short, with 12 bases between. This CDR3 reads CASHGGRTGELFF. The DNA of the CDR3 is TGTGCCAGCCACGGAGGGAGAACCGGGGAGCTGTTTTTT.

The V gene is TRBV24-1, the J gene TRBJ2-3, with 8 bases fitting TRBD1. J was trimmed by 2 bases and V by 3 bases; bases with no gene match: 9. From germline, CDR1 is KGHDR and CDR2 SFDVKD. This CDR3 spans 17 amino acids. Written as DNA, the CDR3 is TGTGCCACCAGTGATACCTATGGACAGGGCGTCACAGATACGCAGTATTTT. This gives the protein CATSDTYGQGVTDTQYF.

This clonotype occurred once. The chain is built from TRBV12-3 or TRBV12-4 and TRBJ2-4; 8 bases are shared with TRBD1. The CDR3 is 15 residues long. Losses at the gene ends were 3 bases for V and 5 bases for J; bases not matched to a gene: 6. DNA of the CDR3: TGTGCCAGCAGTTTCGACAGGGGAGTACAAAACATTCAGTACTTC. Translated: CASSFDRGVQNIQYF.

A few counts support this clonotype. CDR3 in DNA: TGTGCCATCAGTGGACCGGGACAGGCTTCGGTAACTGAAGCTTTCTTT. Its protein is CAISGPGQASVTEAFF. This chain connects TRBV10-3 to TRBJ1-1; TRBD1 matches 8 bases. The CDR3 sequence is 16 residues long. With 4 bases clipped from V and 5 bases from J, the junction kept 12 bases outside the gene matches. The germline V gene has CDR1 ENHRY and CDR2 SYGVKD.

The genes are TRBV7-9 and TRBJ2-7, with TRBD1 identical over 10 bases. The V segment lost 4 bases and the J segment 0 bases; nucleotides outside the gene matches: 3. Germline-derived CDR1 and CDR2 are SEHNR and FQNEAQ (reference sequence). This CDR3 is 15 amino acids long. Here the CDR3 DNA reads TGTGCCAGCAGCTCGGGACAGGGGATCTCCTACGAGCAGTACTTC. Its translation: CASSSGQGISYEQYF.

This clonotype has just a few counts. The chain combines TRBV19 with TRBJ1-5, with TRBD1 as a possible D gene (6 bases). The CDR3 length is 14 residues. V lost 7 bases, J lost 2 bases, and 12 bases lay in between. Germline assignment: CDR1 LNHDA and CDR2 SQIVND (reference sequence). The DNA for the CDR3 is TGTGCCAGTACTACAGGGCTCGGCAATCAGCCCCAGCATTTT. It specifies CASTTGLGNQPQHF.

This clonotype occurred a few times. This rearrangement joins TRBV6-1 to TRBJ1-1, with D unresolved. Looked up from germline, CDR1 is MNHNS and CDR2 is SASEGT. Trimming left V 4 bases short and J 1 base short, with 7 bases between. The CDR3 runs to 13 residues. The CDR3 nucleotides are TGTGCCAGCAGTGTCCAGCAGAACACTGAAGCTTTCTTT. This sequence encodes CASSVQQNTEAFF.

This clonotype was detected a few times. The chain links TRBV20-1 to TRBJ2-7; D is unresolved. CDR1 and CDR2 (germline): DFQATT, SNEGSKA (reference sequence). Deletions cut 5 bases from V and 5 bases from J, with 10 bases between. The CDR3 has 11 residues. The CDR3 sequence is CSAGVRNEQYF. In DNA, the CDR3 is TGCAGTGCTGGAGTTAGGAACGAGCAGTACTTC.

The rearrangement joins TRBV19 to TRBJ1-5; D not resolved. Per the germline V gene, CDR1 is LNHDA and CDR2 is SQIVND (reference sequence). CDR3 length: 13 amino acids. V was cut by 7 bases and J by 7 bases, with 14 bases left in between. CDR3: CASNSRVGQPQHF. In DNA, the CDR3 is TGTGCCAGTAATTCAAGGGTGGGACAGCCCCAGCATTTT.

This chain joins TRBV6-1 and TRBJ1-3, with D perhaps matching TRBD1 (6 bases). CDR1 is MNHNS and CDR2 is SASEGT in the germline V gene. CDR3 length: 13 amino acids. Trimming took 10 bases from V and 0 from J, leaving 10 bases between them. In DNA, the CDR3 is TGTGCCACCAAGGGGGTCTCTGGAAACACCATATATTTT. It codes for CATKGVSGNTIYF.

This clonotype appeared a few times. CDR3 sequence reads: CASSYGGFNTEAFF. The CDR3 DNA reads as TGTGCCAGCAGTTACGGAGGTTTTAACACTGAAGCTTTCTTT. The chain joins TRBV6-5 to TRBJ1-1, with D unresolved. Looked up from germline, CDR1 is MNHEY and CDR2 is SVGAGI. There are 14 residues in the CDR3. Deletions cut 2 bases from V and 2 bases from J, with 9 bases between.

The gene calls are TRBV29-1 and TRBJ1-2; 7 bases agree with TRBD1. In germline, CDR1 is SQVTM, CDR2 ANQGSEA. J was trimmed by 6 bases and V by 5 bases; bases with no gene match: 6. The length of the CDR3 is 12 residues. The CDR3, as DNA: TGCAGCGTTAGACAGGGATCGGATGGCTACACCTTC. It encodes CSVRQGSDGYTF. The variable domain in full, with the rest retrieved from reference TRBV29-1 and TRBJ1-2, is SAVISQKPSRDICQRGTSLTIQCQVDSQVTMMFWYRQQPGQSLTLIATANQGSEATYESGFVIDKFPISRPNLTFSTLTVSNMSPEDSSIYLCSVRQGSDGYTFGSGTRLTVV.

The genes are TRBV7-8 and TRBJ1-1; possible D gene TRBD1, 6 bases. CDR1 and CDR2 from the germline V gene are SGHVS and FQNEAQ. The CDR3 loop spans 14 amino acids. The V gene lost 5 bases and the J gene lost 2 bases, with 12 bases spanning the gap. CDR3 in DNA: TGTGCCAGCAGCACCAGGACAGCCAACACTGAAGCTTTCTTT. It specifies CASSTRTANTEAFF.

The J gene is TRBJ2-7, the V gene TRBV27, with D uncertain. Germline assignment: CDR1 MNHEY and CDR2 SMNVEV (reference sequence). V shed 0 bases and J shed 2 bases, with 11 bases lying between them. The CDR3 spans 15 residues. CDR3 in DNA: TGTGCCAGCAGTTTATCGAGGACGGAAACCTACGAGCAGTACTTC. Translated: CASSLSRTETYEQYF.

V gene TRBV7-2 combines with J gene TRBJ2-1; the D is unclear. This CDR3 is 13 amino acids long. Trimming shortened V by 2 bases and J by 4 bases, and 6 bases separated the two germline ends. CDR1 and CDR2 (germline): SGHTA, FQGNSA. CDR3 DNA: TGTGCCAGCAGCTTAAAAATTTACAATGAGCAGTTCTTC. It yields the protein CASSLKIYNEQFF.

This clonotype has just a few counts. The J gene is TRBJ2-7, the V gene TRBV7-2; TRBD2 matches at 7 bases. The germline V gene has CDR1 SGHTA and CDR2 FQGNSA. The CDR3 runs 12 residues. With V trimmed by 5 bases and J by 6 bases, 4 bases remained unmatched. Here the CDR3 DNA reads TGTGCCAGCAGCGGGGGGGGTGTCGAGCAGTACTTC. Protein sequence: CASSGGGVEQYF.

This clonotype has just a few counts. The gene calls are TRBV20-1 and TRBJ2-2; no clear D. Germline V gene data show CDR1 as DFQATT and CDR2 as SNEGSKA (reference sequence). The CDR3 runs to 12 residues. V was pared by 5 bases and J by 3 bases, with 7 bases between. The CDR3 DNA is TGCAGTGCTCCCGGGTACACCGGGGAGCTGTTTTTT. It yields the protein CSAPGYTGELFF.